A selection of T cell receptor beta chains follows, all from one sample in a study of spatial heterogeneity in lung cancer. TCRdb itself ran the 5' RACE reads through MiXCR, one entry per CDR3 protein. The table lists 20,000 to 25,000 distinct CDR3 sequences, around 9.2% of them singletons. The source was lung tumor tissue, collected at surgery. These TCRs come from a male donor with early-stage non-small cell lung cancer. Both conserved end residues are part of each CDR3. The D gene is left open where the match is weak. Rows give clone size only sometimes, using once, few, many, or a class for an expanded clone.

V	D	size	J	CDR3	DNA
TRBV9	NA	medium-sized	TRBJ1-3	CASSAGPKVDGNTIYF	TGTGCCAGCAGCGCAGGACCCAAGGTAGACGGAAACACCATATATTTT
TRBV29-1	NA	many	TRBJ2-1	CSVEETAYNEQFF	TGCAGCGTTGAAGAGACGGCCTACAATGAGCAGTTCTTC
TRBV20-1	TRBD2	NA	TRBJ2-3	CSARERELGTDTQYF	TGCAGTGCTAGGGAGCGGGAGTTGGGCACAGATACGCAGTATTTT
TRBV7-2	TRBD1	NA	TRBJ1-1	CASSLVQGGTEAFF	TGTGCCAGCAGCTTAGTGCAGGGGGGCACTGAAGCTTTCTTT
TRBV6-5	TRBD1	many	TRBJ1-2	CASSSGQGSYTF	TGTGCCAGCAGCTCAGGACAGGGGAGCTACACCTTC
TRBV7-2	TRBD2	few	TRBJ2-1	CASSLWASGANEQFF	TGTGCCAGCAGCTTATGGGCTAGCGGGGCCAATGAGCAGTTCTTC
TRBV24-1	NA	NA	TRBJ1-5	CATSAAYGSNQPQHF	TGTGCCACCAGTGCAGCCTACGGGAGCAATCAGCCCCAGCATTTT
TRBV4-3	TRBD1	many	TRBJ2-1	CASSQAGIRQGFYNEQFF	TGCGCCAGCAGCCAAGCCGGGATCCGACAGGGGTTTTACAATGAGCAGTTCTTC
TRBV28	NA	many	TRBJ2-7	CASSVTGGGSYEQYF	TGTGCCAGCAGTGTAACAGGGGGGGGCAGCTACGAGCAGTACTTC
TRBV20-1	TRBD2	many	TRBJ2-7	CSAPGLADYEQYF	TGCAGTGCTCCGGGACTAGCAGACTACGAGCAGTACTTC
TRBV9	NA	large	TRBJ2-6	CASSVSSGANVLTF	TGTGCCAGCAGCGTCAGCTCTGGGGCCAACGTCCTGACTTTC
TRBV5-1	NA	many	TRBJ2-3	CASSLSPSTDTQYF	TGCGCCAGCAGCTTGAGTCCCAGCACAGATACGCAGTATTTT
TRBV20-1	NA	many	TRBJ2-1	CSAREWRHYNEQFF	TGCAGTGCTAGAGAGTGGAGGCACTACAATGAGCAGTTCTTC
TRBV28	NA	many	TRBJ1-3	CASSSPQGNTIYF	TGTGCCAGCAGTTCCCCCCAAGGAAACACCATATATTTT
TRBV28	NA	NA	TRBJ2-7	CASSLYENEQYF	TGTGCCAGCAGTTTATATGAGAACGAGCAGTACTTC
TRBV27	NA	many	TRBJ1-6	CASSLWGEPNSPLHF	TGTGCCAGCAGTTTATGGGGGGAACCTAATTCACCCCTCCACTTT
TRBV25-1	NA	many	TRBJ2-4	CASSDMGQNIQYF	TGTGCCAGCAGTGATATGGGGCAAAACATTCAGTACTTC
TRBV29-1	NA	few	TRBJ1-1	CSVTYRVNTEAFF	TGCAGCGTTACCTACAGGGTGAACACTGAAGCTTTCTTT
TRBV6-5	NA	many	TRBJ1-1	CASSYSVNTEAFF	TGTGCCAGCAGTTACTCGGTTAACACTGAAGCTTTCTTT
TRBV27	NA	many	TRBJ1-6	CASSFGWNSPLHF	TGTGCCAGCAGTTTCGGGTGGAATTCACCCCTCCACTTT
TRBV6-6	TRBD2	NA	TRBJ2-3	CASSGEASGSSDTQYF	TGTGCCAGCAGCGGGGAAGCTAGCGGGAGTTCAGATACGCAGTATTTT
TRBV5-1	NA	NA	TRBJ2-5	CARSLAGRRGQETQYF	TGCGCCAGGAGCTTGGCGGGGCGAAGAGGCCAAGAGACCCAGTACTTC
TRBV9	TRBD2	many	TRBJ2-3	CASSGPLAGPQADTQYF	TGTGCCAGCAGCGGACCTCTAGCGGGGCCTCAAGCAGATACGCAGTATTTT
TRBV11-2	NA	NA	TRBJ1-3	CASSLAGGNSGNTIYF	TGTGCCAGCAGCTTAGCGGGGGGCAACTCTGGAAACACCATATATTTT
TRBV6-5	NA	many	TRBJ1-6	CASSLLRGFTESPLHF	TGTGCCAGCAGTCTCCTAAGAGGGTTCACGGAGTCACCCCTCCACTTT
TRBV20-1	TRBD1	few	TRBJ2-5	CSAMTGGQETQYF	TGCAGTGCGATGACAGGGGGCCAAGAGACCCAGTACTTC
TRBV7-9	NA	many	TRBJ1-1	CASSLAGQHTEAFF	TGTGCCAGCAGCTTAGCGGGTCAGCACACTGAAGCTTTCTTT
TRBV19	NA	NA	TRBJ2-5	CASSIGRTGKETQYF	TGTGCCAGTAGTATTGGGAGGACGGGTAAAGAGACCCAGTACTTC
TRBV6-1	NA	once	TRBJ2-3	CASSEIWHRPTQYF	TGTGCCAGCAGTGAAATCTGGCACCGTCCTACGCAGTATTTT
TRBV6-2/TRBV6-3	TRBD1	NA	TRBJ2-3	CASSLQGEGDTQYF	TGTGCCAGCAGTCTCCAGGGGGAAGGAGATACGCAGTATTTT
TRBV7-6	NA	many	TRBJ2-7	CASSISWRVEQYF	TGTGCCAGCAGCATCAGCTGGCGCGTTGAGCAGTACTTC
TRBV20-1	NA	few	TRBJ2-2	CSAKGPGELFF	TGCAGTGCTAAGGGCCCCGGGGAGCTGTTTTTT
TRBV5-1	NA	medium-sized	TRBJ1-6	CASSFPSVGPSPLHF	TGCGCCAGCAGCTTCCCCAGCGTAGGGCCCTCACCCCTCCACTTT
TRBV20-1	TRBD1	medium-sized	TRBJ1-2	CSARSGQGARGYTF	TGCAGTGCTAGATCAGGACAGGGGGCGCGGGGCTACACCTTC
TRBV5-6	NA	few	TRBJ1-5	CASSNAGLNSNQPQHF	TGTGCCAGCAGCAATGCGGGACTGAATAGCAATCAGCCCCAGCATTTT
TRBV2	NA	many	TRBJ2-7	CASSEQRYYEQYF	TGTGCCAGCAGTGAGCAGCGGTACTACGAGCAGTACTTC
TRBV28	TRBD1	many	TRBJ2-3	CASSLPWDRSTDTQYF	TGTGCCAGCAGTTTACCGTGGGACAGGAGCACAGATACGCAGTATTTT
TRBV6-2/TRBV6-3	TRBD1	many	TRBJ1-1	CASTDEGQGASRF	TGTGCCAGCACCGACGAGGGACAGGGGGCGAGTCGCTTT
TRBV28	TRBD2	many	TRBJ2-3	CASSFGGTTYTQYF	TGTGCCAGCAGTTTCGGCGGGACTACATATACGCAGTATTTT
TRBV28	NA	NA	TRBJ2-1	CASSFGVALTYNEQFF	TGTGCCAGCAGTTTTGGAGTAGCGCTTACCTACAATGAGCAGTTCTTC
TRBV11-1	TRBD2	many	TRBJ2-7	CASSFRREGPYEQYF	TGTGCCAGCAGCTTTCGACGGGAGGGCCCCTACGAGCAGTACTTC
TRBV3-1	TRBD1	few	TRBJ2-7	CASSRLQGAYEQYF	TGTGCCAGCAGCCGACTCCAGGGGGCCTACGAGCAGTACTTC
TRBV4-2	NA	many	TRBJ1-2	CASSQVAGRANYGYTF	TGTGCCAGCAGCCAAGTGGCGGGTAGGGCTAACTATGGCTACACCTTC
TRBV6-1	NA	many	TRBJ2-5	CASSEFGDTLGLCF	TGTGCCAGCAGTGAATTCGGGGACACCCTCGGGCTTTGCTTC
TRBV9	NA	many	TRBJ2-6	CASSLRQGLDGANVLTF	TGTGCCAGCAGCTTGAGACAAGGCCTAGATGGGGCCAACGTCCTGACTTTC
TRBV9	NA	many	TRBJ1-2	CASSVGTVYGYTF	TGTGCCAGCAGCGTAGGGACGGTCTATGGCTACACCTTC
TRBV5-1	NA	many	TRBJ1-1	CASSLAVDTEAFF	TGCGCCAGCAGCTTGGCCGTAGACACTGAAGCTTTCTTT
TRBV7-9	NA	few	TRBJ2-3	CASSLRGARSDTQYF	TGTGCCAGCAGCTTACGGGGGGCCCGTTCAGATACGCAGTATTTT
TRBV6-5	NA	medium-sized	TRBJ2-1	CASSRDYEQFF	TGTGCCAGCAGTCGGGATTATGAGCAGTTCTTC
TRBV5-4	NA	many	TRBJ2-1	CASSGYGTSAEQFF	TGTGCCAGCAGCGGGTACGGGACTTCGGCTGAGCAGTTCTTC
TRBV28	NA	many	TRBJ1-5	CASTTAGGTSNQPQHF	TGTGCCAGCACCACCGCGGGGGGGACGAGCAATCAGCCCCAGCATTTT
TRBV12-3/TRBV12-4	TRBD1	NA	TRBJ1-1	CASSPRDRTTEAFF	TGTGCCAGCAGTCCCCGGGACAGAACAACTGAAGCTTTCTTT
TRBV7-9	TRBD2	many	TRBJ2-1	CASSLRLAGRADEQFF	TGTGCCAGCAGCTTAAGACTAGCGGGAAGGGCTGATGAGCAGTTCTTC
TRBV24-1	TRBD1	NA	TRBJ2-1	CATSDTTGGNSYNEQFF	TGTGCCACCAGTGACACGACAGGGGGGAACTCCTACAATGAGCAGTTCTTC
TRBV5-6	TRBD1	few	TRBJ1-5	CASSRRDRRINQPQHF	TGTGCCAGCAGCCGGAGGGACAGGAGGATTAATCAGCCCCAGCATTTT
TRBV30	NA	few	TRBJ2-5	CAWSAMAGETQYF	TGTGCCTGGAGTGCTATGGCGGGAGAGACCCAGTACTTC
TRBV5-1	TRBD1	many	TRBJ2-1	CASRGQGYNEQFF	TGCGCCAGCAGGGGACAGGGTTACAATGAGCAGTTCTTC
TRBV25-1	TRBD1	once	TRBJ2-5	CASSDPGQGALQETQYF	TGTGCCAGCAGTGATCCGGGACAGGGGGCCCTACAAGAGACCCAGTACTTC
TRBV27	TRBD2	few	TRBJ2-7	CASSTRGTSGSPYEQYF	TGTGCCAGCAGTACACGGGGGACTAGCGGTTCCCCCTACGAGCAGTACTTC